These 22 T cell receptor beta chains were sequenced from one sample in a study of T cell clonotyping in hematopoietic cell transplantation. Generated by immunoSEQ multiplex PCR, the TCRdb table keeps only in-frame clones and is missing some. The sample yields about 16,000 clones, almost 90% seen once. Sequencing input: peripheral blood mononuclear cells. These receptors were taken from a man aged 45-60 years in good health. Some clones in this sample may be carry-over from other donors' samples.

The rearrangement links TRBV5-1 to TRBJ2-5; 8 nucleotides agree with TRBD2. Germline CDR1 reads SGHRS; CDR2 reads YFSETQ. J gave up 1 base and V 6 bases, and 8 bases lay outside the gene matches. The CDR3 length is 15 residues. The CDR3 sequence is CASNLRGGPQETQYF. In DNA form, the CDR3 reads TGCGCCAGCAACTTACGCGGGGGGCCCCAAGAGACCCAGTACTTC.

This clone was counted only a few times. The chain uses TRBV28 and TRBJ1-1; TRBD1 matches 9 bases. There are 15 residues in the CDR3. The germline V gene has CDR1 MDHEN and CDR2 SYDVKM. V trimming: 4 bases; J trimming: 5 bases; junction bases outside the gene matches: 8. CDR3 region: CASSSSGTGFTEAFF. Written as DNA, the CDR3 is TGTGCCAGCAGTTCCTCGGGGACAGGGTTTACTGAAGCTTTCTTT.

The J gene is TRBJ2-7, the V gene TRBV5-6; tentative D call: TRBD1 (5 bases). Trimming took off 2 bases at V and 7 bases at J, with 13 bases between the two ends. CDR3 length equals 13 residues. Per germline, CDR1 SGHDT and CDR2 YYEEEE. The CDR3 loop is CASSFTGPMEQYF. The CDR3 region has the DNA TGTGCCAGCAGCTTCACAGGACCGATGGAGCAGTACTTC.

This clone was seen only once. The J gene is TRBJ1-4, the V gene TRBV5-1; no clear D gene. This CDR3 has 14 amino acids. Germline loops: CDR1 SGHRS, CDR2 YFSETQ. The V end was cut by 0 bases, the J end by 3 bases, with 6 bases between. CDR3 bases: TGCGCCAGCAGCTTGGGTCTGGCTAATGAAAAACTGTTTTTT. It encodes CASSLGLANEKLFF.

The CDR3 spells CASRSGDRRFYGYTF. Here the CDR3 DNA reads TGTGCCAGCAGGAGCGGGGACCGCCGTTTCTATGGCTACACCTTC. The chain combines TRBV28 with TRBJ1-2; perhaps TRBD1 as D (5 bases). CDR1 is MDHEN, CDR2 SYDVKM, per germline. The ends were cut back, 6 bases at V and 4 bases at J, with 18 bases in the middle. The CDR3 is 15 residues long.

CDR3 protein: CASSLVGAGGPHEQYF. The CDR3 bases are TGTGCCAGCAGCTTAGTAGGAGCGGGGGGGCCTCACGAGCAGTACTTC. This rearrangement joins TRBV7-6 to TRBJ2-7, with TRBD2 identical over 10 bases. The CDR3 is 16 residues long. J lost 5 bases, V lost 1 base, and 8 bases had no gene match. Germline loops: CDR1 SGHVS, CDR2 FNYEAQ.

The chain recombines TRBV14 with TRBJ2-7; D unresolved. The ends were cut back, 1 base at V and 12 bases at J, with 10 bases in the middle. The CDR3 contains 11 residues. Germline CDR1 reads SGHDN; CDR2 reads FVKESK. CDR3 loop: CASSQAGMAYF. The DNA of the CDR3 is TGTGCCAGCAGCCAAGCGGGCATGGCGTACTTC.

For the CDR3, the DNA is TGCAGCGTTGCCAGGGACCGTGGCTACACCTTC. As protein: CSVARDRGYTF. This rearrangement joins TRBV29-1 to TRBJ1-2, with a weak D call TRBD1 (5 bases). CDR1 is SQVTM and CDR2 is ANQGSEA in the germline V gene. Deletions cut 4 bases from V and 7 bases from J, with 10 bases between. The CDR3 length is 11 residues. The variable domain in full, with the rest retrieved from reference TRBV29-1 and TRBJ1-2, is SAVISQKPSRDICQRGTSLTIQCQVDSQVTMMFWYRQQPGQSLTLIATANQGSEATYESGFVIDKFPISRPNLTFSTLTVSNMSPEDSSIYLCSVARDRGYTFGSGTRLTVV.

The chain carries TRBV4-1 and TRBJ1-2, with 7 positions matching TRBD1. The CDR3 length is 16 residues. CDR1 and CDR2 (germline): MGHRA, YSYEKL. V was clipped by 0 bases and J by 8 bases; unmatched bases: 12. CDR3 DNA sequence: TGCGCCAGCAGCCAAGACAGCAGGACAGGCCGACTAGGCTACACCTTC. Protein product: CASSQDSRTGRLGYTF.

The chain carries TRBV28 and TRBJ2-1; 7 nucleotides align to TRBD2. Germline V gives CDR1 MDHEN, CDR2 SYDVKM. The CDR3 has 14 amino acids. Trimming took 5 bases from V and 2 from J; bases not matched to a gene: 3. The CDR3 DNA sequence: TGTGCCAGCAGTGGGGGGGTAGCCTACAATGAGCAGTTCTTC. Amino acids: CASSGGVAYNEQFF.

The V call is TRBV30, the J call TRBJ2-4; 7 bases line up with TRBD1. V lost 2 bases to trimming and J lost 2 bases; unmatched junction nucleotides: 15. The length of the CDR3 is 18 residues. The germline V gene has CDR1 GTSNPN and CDR2 SVGIG (reference sequence). The CDR3 reads CAWSRPGQWGRTKNIQYF. CDR3 nucleotide sequence: TGTGCCTGGAGTAGACCGGGACAGTGGGGACGAACCAAAAACATTCAGTACTTC.

The J gene is TRBJ1-5, the V gene TRBV6-5; D remains unclear. Germline values: CDR1 MNHEY, CDR2 SVGAGI. V dropped 0 bases and J dropped 3 bases, with 9 bases sitting between them. This CDR3 has 15 amino acids. Here the CDR3 reads CASSYSKADNQPQHF. The CDR3 DNA is TGTGCCAGCAGTTACTCGAAGGCGGACAATCAGCCCCAGCATTTT.

The V gene is TRBV19, the J gene TRBJ1-5; tentative D call: TRBD1 (5 bases). Trimming removed 11 bases at V and 0 bases at J, with 17 bases between. The germline V gene has CDR1 LNHDA and CDR2 SQIVND (reference sequence). CDR3 length equals 15 residues. The CDR3 DNA follows: TGTGCCCGCGGGGCCGAAGACCATAGCAATCAGCCCCAGCATTTT. Residues: CARGAEDHSNQPQHF.

This clone was counted between two and nine times. This chain joins TRBV28 and TRBJ1-5; 7 bases align to TRBD1. The germline CDR1 and CDR2 sequences are MDHEN and SYDVKM. The CDR3 covers 13 residues. Trimming removed 10 bases from V and 9 bases from J; junction bases left unmatched: 12. CDR3 region: CATGTDLVGPQHF. The CDR3, as DNA: TGTGCCACAGGGACAGACTTAGTTGGGCCCCAGCATTTT.

V and J are TRBV7-2 and TRBJ1-2; D call uncertain. Trimming left V 1 base short and J 4 bases short, with 13 bases between. Germline V lookup: CDR1 SGHTA, CDR2 FQGNSA. The CDR3 runs to 15 residues. The CDR3 is CASSLGTASFYGYTF. CDR3 nucleotides: TGTGCCAGCAGCTTAGGGACCGCCTCTTTCTATGGCTACACCTTC.

The DNA for the CDR3 is TGTGCCAGCAGCTTAGCGTGGGGATCAGATACGCAGTATTTT. Protein: CASSLAWGSDTQYF. This chain uses TRBV7-6 with TRBJ2-3; no definite D call. The CDR3 is 14 amino acids. The germline V gene has CDR1 SGHVS and CDR2 FNYEAQ. V was pared by 0 bases and J by 4 bases, with 8 bases between.

V usage is TRBV29-1 and J usage is TRBJ2-7; D gene uncertain. The germline gives CDR1 SQVTM, CDR2 ANQGSEA. V shed 4 bases and J shed 6 bases, with 10 bases lying between them. The CDR3 consists of 11 residues. CDR3 sequence (DNA): TGCAGCGTTGGGGGTCTCCTCGAGCAGTACTTC. This sequence encodes CSVGGLLEQYF.

The rearrangement joins TRBV7-9 to TRBJ1-2, with D tentatively TRBD1 (5 bases). The CDR3 totals 15 residues. Trimming shortened V by 2 bases and J by 2 bases, and 12 bases separated the two germline ends. From germline, CDR1 is SEHNR and CDR2 FQNEAQ (reference sequence). In DNA form, the CDR3 reads TGTGCCAGCAGCTTAAAGTCGCAGGGAAACTATGGCTACACCTTC. Protein sequence: CASSLKSQGNYGYTF.

CDR3 amino acids: CASSLGLLEQFF. CDR3 sequence (DNA): TGTGCCAGCAGCCTCGGCCTCCTCGAGCAGTTCTTC. V is TRBV5-8 and J is TRBJ2-1, with D unresolved. V was pared by 4 bases and J by 10 bases, with 12 bases between. Looked up from germline, CDR1 is SGHTS and CDR2 is YDEGEE. CDR3 length equals 12 residues. Drawing the rest from reference TRBV5-8 and TRBJ2-1, the complete variable domain is EAGVTQSPTHLIKTRGQQATLRCSPISGHTSVYWYQQALGLGLQFLLWYDEGEERNRGNFPPRFSGRQFPNYSSELNVNALELEDSALYLCASSLGLLEQFFGPGTRLTVL.

The V and J genes are TRBV20-1 and TRBJ2-7; D not resolved. The V gene's germline CDR1 is DFQATT and CDR2 SNEGSKA (reference sequence). CDR3 length equals 11 residues. Trimming pared 0 bases from V and 7 bases from J, leaving 7 bases between. The CDR3 loop is CSARDSGEQYF. CDR3 DNA: TGCAGTGCTAGAGATTCCGGGGAGCAGTACTTC.

This clone was counted once. The chain is built from TRBV7-2 and TRBJ1-1, with no clear D. The CDR3 is 14 amino acids. The germline V gene encodes CDR1 SGHTA and CDR2 FQGNSA. Trimming took off 6 bases at V and 2 bases at J, with 13 bases between the two ends. In DNA form, the CDR3 reads TGTGCCAGCAGTTTTACCCACATCAACACTGAAGCTTTCTTT. It translates to CASSFTHINTEAFF. Together with reference TRBV7-2 and TRBJ1-1, the CDR3 gives the full variable domain: GAGVSQSPSNKVTEKGKDVELRCDPISGHTALYWYRQSLGQGLEFLIYFQGNSAPDKSGLPSDRFSAERTGGSVSTLTIQRTQQEDSAVYLCASSFTHINTEAFFGQGTRLTVV.

V and J are TRBV5-4 and TRBJ1-1; 8 bases fit TRBD1. The CDR3 is 16 residues long. Germline CDR1 and CDR2: SGHNT and YYREEE (reference sequence). Trimming cost V 4 bases and J 7 bases; bases outside gene matches: 15. The CDR3 sequence is CASSVGYFRDRLEAFF. The CDR3 DNA sequence: TGTGCCAGCAGCGTTGGTTACTTCCGGGACAGGCTTGAAGCTTTCTTT.